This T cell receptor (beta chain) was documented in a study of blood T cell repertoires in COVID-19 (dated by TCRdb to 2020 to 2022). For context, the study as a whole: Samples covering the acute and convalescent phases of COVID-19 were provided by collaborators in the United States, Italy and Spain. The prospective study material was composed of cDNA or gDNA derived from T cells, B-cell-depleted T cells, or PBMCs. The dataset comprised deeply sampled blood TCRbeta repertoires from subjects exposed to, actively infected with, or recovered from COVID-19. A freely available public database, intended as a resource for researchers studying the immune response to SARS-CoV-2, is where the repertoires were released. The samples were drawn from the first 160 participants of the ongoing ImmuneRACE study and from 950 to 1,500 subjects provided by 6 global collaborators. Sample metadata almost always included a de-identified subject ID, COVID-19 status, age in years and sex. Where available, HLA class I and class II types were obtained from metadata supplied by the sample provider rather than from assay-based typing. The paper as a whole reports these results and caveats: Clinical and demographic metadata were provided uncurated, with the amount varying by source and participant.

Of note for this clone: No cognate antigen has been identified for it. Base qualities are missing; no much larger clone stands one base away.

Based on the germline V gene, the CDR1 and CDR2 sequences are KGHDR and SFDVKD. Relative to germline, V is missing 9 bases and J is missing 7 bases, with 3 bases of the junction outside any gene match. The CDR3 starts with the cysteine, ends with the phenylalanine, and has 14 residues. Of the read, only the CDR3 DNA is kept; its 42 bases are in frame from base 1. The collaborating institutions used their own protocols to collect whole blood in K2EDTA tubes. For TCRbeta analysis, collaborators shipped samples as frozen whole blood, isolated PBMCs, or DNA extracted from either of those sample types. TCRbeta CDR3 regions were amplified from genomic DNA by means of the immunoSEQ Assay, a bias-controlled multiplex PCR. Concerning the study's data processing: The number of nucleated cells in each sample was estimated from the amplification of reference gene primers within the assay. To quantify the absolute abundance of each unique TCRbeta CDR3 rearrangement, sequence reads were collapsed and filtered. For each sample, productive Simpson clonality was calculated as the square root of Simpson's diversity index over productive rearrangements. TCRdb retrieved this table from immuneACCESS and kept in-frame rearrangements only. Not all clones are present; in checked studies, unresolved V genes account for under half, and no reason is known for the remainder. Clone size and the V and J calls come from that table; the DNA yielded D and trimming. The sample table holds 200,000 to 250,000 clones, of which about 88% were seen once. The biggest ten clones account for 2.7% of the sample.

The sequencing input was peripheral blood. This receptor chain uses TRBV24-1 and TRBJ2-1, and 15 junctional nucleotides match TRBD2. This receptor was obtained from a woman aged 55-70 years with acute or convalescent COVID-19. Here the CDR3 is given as CATAGTSGRNEQFF. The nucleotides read TGTGCCACCGCCGGGACTAGCGGGAGGAATGAGCAGTTCTTC.